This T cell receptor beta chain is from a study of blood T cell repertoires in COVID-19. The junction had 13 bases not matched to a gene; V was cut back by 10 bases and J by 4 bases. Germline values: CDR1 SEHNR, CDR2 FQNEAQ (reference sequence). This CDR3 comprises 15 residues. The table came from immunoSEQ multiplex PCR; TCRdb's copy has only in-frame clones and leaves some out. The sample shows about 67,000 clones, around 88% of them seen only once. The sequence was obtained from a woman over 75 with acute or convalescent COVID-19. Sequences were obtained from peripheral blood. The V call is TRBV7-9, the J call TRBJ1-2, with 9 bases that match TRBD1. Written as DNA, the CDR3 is TGTGCCACCGAAACACAGGGGGCGCACGCCTATGGCTACACCTTC. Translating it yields CATETQGAHAYGYTF. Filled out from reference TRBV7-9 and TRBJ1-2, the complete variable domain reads DTGVSQNPRHKITKRGQNVTFRCDPISEHNRLYWYRQTLGQGPEFLTYFQNEAQLEKSRLLSDRFSAERPKGSFSTLEIQRTEQGDSAMYLCATETQGAHAYGYTFGSGTRLTVV.